Below, 21 T cell receptor beta chains from the same sample are listed, as sequenced in a study of T cells in Graves' hyperthyroidism and ophthalmopathy. Amplification of TCR beta CDR3 regions was performed using RNA transcripts as template. RT-PCR in the first round (using the HTBI primer set) targeted the TCR CDR3. One entry per CDR3 protein, called by TCRdb with MiXCR from the multiplex PCR reads. Of 350,000 or so distinct CDR3 sequences detected, about 15% appear once; the ten largest clones hold 34%. Input material: blood. These TCRs come from a woman in her thirties with Graves' hyperthyroidism that later progressed to Graves' ophthalmopathy.

This clonotype was seen many times. The chain carries TRBV5-1 and TRBJ1-2; D possibly corresponds to TRBD1 (5 bases). CDR3 length: 17 amino acids. CDR1 and CDR2 from the germline V gene are SGHRS and YFSETQ. V lost 4 bases to trimming and J lost 3 bases, with 22 bases between them. CDR3 DNA sequence: TGCGCCAGCAGCAAATGGGTATTCGGGGGAGGCGACTATGGCTACACCTTC. This gives the protein CASSKWVFGGGDYGYTF.

In this sample, this clonotype turned up many times. The chain is built from TRBV6-5 and TRBJ1-6; 8 bases are shared with TRBD1. Germline CDR1 and CDR2: MNHEY and SVGAGI. The CDR3 runs 16 residues. V trimming: 0 bases; J trimming: 8 bases; junction bases outside the gene matches: 6. The chain's CDR3 is CASSYSKDRDDSPLHF. CDR3 coding DNA: TGTGCCAGCAGTTACTCCAAGGACAGGGATGATTCACCCCTCCACTTT.

The J gene is TRBJ1-2, the V gene TRBV20-1; no firm D call. This CDR3 contains 12 residues. Germline assignment: CDR1 DFQATT and CDR2 SNEGSKA (reference sequence). The V end was cut by 3 bases, the J end by 0 bases, with 5 bases between. CDR3 in DNA: TGCAGTGCTAGGAAGACTAACTATGGCTACACCTTC. Its protein is CSARKTNYGYTF.

This clonotype was observed many times. The V call is TRBV15, the J call TRBJ2-3, with D possibly being TRBD2 (5 bases). Germline V gene lookup returns CDR1 LNHNV and CDR2 YYDKDF (reference sequence). The CDR3 length is 15 residues. The ends were cut back, 5 bases at V and 4 bases at J, with 16 bases in the middle. The CDR3 loop is CATSARRGRADTQYF. The CDR3 bases are TGTGCCACCAGCGCTCGACGGGGAAGGGCAGATACGCAGTATTTT.

This clonotype appeared many times. This chain joins TRBV20-1 and TRBJ2-7; D uncertain. CDR1 DFQATT and CDR2 SNEGSKA come from the germline V gene (reference sequence). The CDR3 length is 15 residues. With 0 bases removed from V and 0 bases from J, the gap between germline ends came to 12 bases. The CDR3 DNA reads as TGCAGTGCTAGAGAATTATTCACGGACTCCTACGAGCAGTACTTC. Protein sequence: CSARELFTDSYEQYF.

This clonotype was detected many times. The J gene is TRBJ2-1, the V gene TRBV29-1; weak D call: TRBD2 (6 bases). The CDR3 runs 17 residues. V was trimmed by 6 bases and J by 5 bases, leaving 26 bases between them. Germline V CDR1 and CDR2: SQVTM, ANQGSEA. The CDR3 nucleotides read TGCAGCGTCGAACGCCCCTGGGTAACCCGGGAGCACAATGAGCAGTTCTTC. Translating it yields CSVERPWVTREHNEQFF.

V is TRBV12-3 or TRBV12-4 and J is TRBJ1-5, with no clear D. CDR3 size: 13 residues. V was shortened by 3 bases and J by 2 bases, with 5 bases between the two germline ends. DNA for the CDR3: TGTGCCAGCAGTTTTCCGGGCAATCAGCCCCAGCATTTT. Encoded protein: CASSFPGNQPQHF.

The chain carries TRBV5-6 and TRBJ2-3; a possible D gene is TRBD2 (5 bases). Trimming removed 4 bases at V and 1 base at J, with 13 bases between. The CDR3 contains 15 residues. Per the germline V gene, CDR1 is SGHDT and CDR2 is YYEEEE. As DNA, the CDR3 is TGTGCCAGCAGCCGGAGACTAATTGGCACAGATACGCAGTATTTT. Translation gives CASSRRLIGTDTQYF.

This clonotype has at least ten counts. The chain links TRBV12-3 or TRBV12-4 to TRBJ1-2; a weak D match, TRBD1 (5 bases). CDR3 size: 15 residues. V lost 6 bases and J 10 bases, leaving 24 bases between the germline ends. The CDR3 sequence is CASRLPLLDRTAYTF. The CDR3 bases are TGTGCCAGCAGGCTACCTTTATTAGACAGAACCGCCTACACCTTC.

This clonotype was detected only a few times. This chain connects TRBV19 to TRBJ2-2, with 7 bases matching TRBD1. The junction had 7 bases not matched to a gene; V was cut back by 6 bases and J by 6 bases. The CDR3 length is 14 residues. Germline V lookup: CDR1 LNHDA, CDR2 SQIVND (reference sequence). The CDR3 is CASSRQGGAGELFF. The CDR3 DNA follows: TGTGCCAGTAGCCGACAGGGTGGCGCCGGGGAGCTGTTTTTT.

V is TRBV11-2 and J is TRBJ1-1; perhaps TRBD1 as D (5 bases). Germline V CDR1 and CDR2: SGHAT, FQNNGV. This CDR3 region has 14 residues. The V gene lost 5 bases and the J gene lost 5 bases, with 15 bases spanning the gap. The CDR3 nucleotides are TGTGCCAGCAGCCCAGACAGCTCTTCAACTGAAGCTTTCTTT. Residues: CASSPDSSSTEAFF.

This clonotype occurred many times. Here the CDR3 reads CASGLGQGAGTDTQYF. The CDR3 nucleotides are TGTGCTAGTGGTCTCGGACAGGGGGCAGGGACAGATACGCAGTATTTT. J is TRBJ2-3 and V is TRBV12-5; 11 nucleotides align to TRBD1. Unmatched junction bases numbered 7, after V lost 5 bases and J lost 3 bases. Germline values: CDR1 LGHNT, CDR2 FRNRAP. The CDR3 contains 16 residues. The whole variable domain, remainder taken from reference TRBV12-5 and TRBJ2-3, is DARVTQTPRHKVTEMGQEVTMRCQPILGHNTVFWYRQTMMQGLELLAYFRNRAPLDDSGMPKDRFSAEMPDATLATLKIQPSEPRDSAVYFCASGLGQGAGTDTQYFGPGTRLTVL.

This clonotype was observed at least ten times. V is TRBV10-2 and J is TRBJ2-2; 13 bases agree with TRBD2. This CDR3 comprises 18 residues. The germline gives CDR1 WSHSY, CDR2 SAAADI. With 7 bases clipped from V and 7 bases from J, the junction kept 15 bases outside the gene matches. Here the CDR3 reads CASTRLAGGEEIYGELFF. CDR3 nucleotide sequence: TGCGCCAGCACCAGACTAGCGGGAGGAGAGGAAATCTACGGGGAGCTGTTTTTT.

V usage is TRBV25-1 and J usage is TRBJ2-7; 7 nucleotides agree with TRBD1. The J segment lost 2 bases and the V segment lost 4 bases, leaving 8 bases of the junction unmatched. The CDR3 is 15 amino acids. CDR1 MGHDK and CDR2 SYGVNS come from the germline V gene. The CDR3 DNA reads TGTGCCAGCAGTGTACCCGGGACAGCACCCTACGAGCAGTACTTC. Its translation is CASSVPGTAPYEQYF.

This clonotype was recorded at least ten times. Written as DNA, the CDR3 is TGTGCCAGCAGCCCGACAGGGGGCGAAGGAATGAACACTGAAGCTTTCTTT. This gives the protein CASSPTGGEGMNTEAFF. The rearrangement links TRBV13 to TRBJ1-1, with 10 bases lining up with TRBD1. Germline-derived CDR1 and CDR2 are PRHDT and FYEKMQ (reference sequence). CDR3 length: 17 residues. J gave up 0 bases and V 5 bases, and 9 bases lay outside the gene matches.

This clonotype was detected many times. The J gene is TRBJ2-7, the V gene TRBV29-1, with 16 bases matching TRBD2. The junction had 6 bases not matched to a gene; V was cut back by 4 bases and J by 3 bases. This CDR3 comprises 16 residues. Germline CDR1 reads SQVTM; CDR2 reads ANQGSEA. The CDR3 DNA follows: TGCAGCGTTGCCGGGGGACTAGCGGGAGGGTACTACGAGCAGTACTTC. Residues: CSVAGGLAGGYYEQYF.

This clonotype was counted ten times or more. V gene TRBV11-2 combines with J gene TRBJ1-6; maybe TRBD1 (6 bases). This CDR3 is built from 16 residues. Germline-derived CDR1 and CDR2 are SGHAT and FQNNGV. V lost 6 bases and J lost 3, with 15 bases in between. The CDR3 region has the DNA TGTGCCAGCAGTTATCCGGGGGCTTTCTATAATTCACCCCTCCACTTT. Encoded protein: CASSYPGAFYNSPLHF.

This clonotype was counted a few times. This chain joins TRBV20-1 and TRBJ2-7, with 12 bases fitting TRBD2. The V segment lost 1 base and the J segment 5 bases; nucleotides outside the gene matches: 6. Germline V CDR1 and CDR2: DFQATT, SNEGSKA (reference sequence). The CDR3 loop spans 15 amino acids. The CDR3 DNA reads as TGCAGTGCTAGAGGAATGACTAGCGGGAGCCACGAGCAGTACTTC. Protein product: CSARGMTSGSHEQYF.

This clonotype occurred many times. J is TRBJ1-1 and V is TRBV11-3; D is undetermined. The V end was cut by 1 base, the J end by 5 bases, with 8 bases between. Germline values: CDR1 SGHNT, CDR2 YENEEA. The CDR3 runs to 13 residues. This chain's CDR3 is CASSLAYRTEAFF. Written as DNA, the CDR3 is TGTGCCAGCAGCTTAGCTTATAGGACTGAAGCTTTCTTT.

This clonotype was detected many times. The J gene is TRBJ2-3, the V gene TRBV5-1; possibly TRBD2 for D (6 bases). The CDR3 length is 16 residues. Germline CDR1 and CDR2: SGHRS and YFSETQ. V was shortened by 0 bases and J by 3 bases, with 14 bases between the two germline ends. This CDR3 is CASSLDLAGSTDTQYF. For the CDR3, the DNA is TGCGCCAGCAGCTTGGATCTGGCGGGATCGACAGATACGCAGTATTTT.

This clonotype appeared many times. The chain carries TRBV6-6 and TRBJ2-7, with TRBD2 as a possible D gene (5 bases). Germline CDR1 and CDR2: MNHNY and SVGAGI (reference sequence). This CDR3 has 15 amino acids. Deletions cut 0 bases from V and 3 bases from J, with 12 bases between. The CDR3 DNA is TGTGCCAGCAGTTACTCGAACGGGGTTTTCTACGAGCAGTACTTC. It encodes CASSYSNGVFYEQYF.